One TCR beta chain is described in this entry. Its antigen remains unknown. The source of the sample is a study of shared clonotypes between healthy human individuals. Findings and caveats of the study: Naive subsets tended to show greater estimated richness than memory subsets.

Using immunoSEQ multiplex PCR, the repertoire was profiled, and TCRdb retains in-frame clones only, with some absent. The sample holds hundreds of thousands of clones, around 78% seen once. Sequencing was performed on memory CD4+ T cells sorted from blood. This sample's subset: CD45RA-negative fraction. The TCR comes from a woman aged 25 to 39 in good health.

CDR3 sequence: CASSSRPERGTYEQYF. The CDR3 DNA follows: TGTGCCAGCAGCTCCCGGCCCGAGCGGGGGACCTACGAGCAGTACTTC. The chain links TRBV5-6 to TRBJ2-7, with TRBD2 identical over 8 bases. The CDR3 is 16 amino acids. CDR1 SGHDT and CDR2 YYEEEE come from the germline V gene. The V and J ends lost 3 bases and 2 bases, in that order; junction bases with no gene match: 10. Using reference TRBV5-6 and TRBJ2-7 for the parts outside the CDR3, the full variable domain is DAGVTQSPTHLIKTRGQQVTLRCSPKSGHDTVSWYQQALGQGPQFIFQYYEEEERQRGNFPDRFSGHQFPNYSSELNVNALLLGDSALYLCASSSRPERGTYEQYFGPGTRLTVT.